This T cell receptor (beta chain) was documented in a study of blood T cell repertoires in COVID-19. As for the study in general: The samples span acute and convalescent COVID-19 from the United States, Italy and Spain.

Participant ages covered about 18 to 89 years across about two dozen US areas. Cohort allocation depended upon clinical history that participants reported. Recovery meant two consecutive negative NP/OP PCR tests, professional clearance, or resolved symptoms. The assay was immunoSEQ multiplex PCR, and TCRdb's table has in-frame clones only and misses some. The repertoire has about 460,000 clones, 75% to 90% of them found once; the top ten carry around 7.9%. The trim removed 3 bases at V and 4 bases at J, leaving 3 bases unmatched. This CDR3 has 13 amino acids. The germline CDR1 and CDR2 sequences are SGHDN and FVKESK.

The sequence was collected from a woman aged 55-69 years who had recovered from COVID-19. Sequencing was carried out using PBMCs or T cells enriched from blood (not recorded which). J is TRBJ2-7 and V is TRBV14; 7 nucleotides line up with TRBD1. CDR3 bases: TGTGCCAGCAGCCACGGGACAGCTTACGAGCAGTACTTC. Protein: CASSHGTAYEQYF.